The text below deals with one T cell receptor (beta chain). What it recognizes is unknown. The CDR3 spans 13 residues. The ends were cut back, 9 bases at V and 7 bases at J, with 18 bases in the middle. Germline CDR1 is MNHEY and CDR2 is SMNVEV (reference sequence). This entry is derived from a study of response to subunit inactivated influenza vaccine. TCRdb independently ran MiXCR on the RT-PCR reads; one entry per CDR3 protein. The sample holds hundreds of thousands of distinct CDR3 sequences, 15% to 17% seen once. Study-level points and caveats: Authors suggested each seasonal flu vaccination may recruit only limited numbers of new T cells.

The origin of this receptor is a man aged 50 or older who received an inactivated influenza vaccine. This sample comprised PBMCs from blood, obtained 11 to 12 days after vaccination. V usage is TRBV27 and J usage is TRBJ1-2; D unclear. CDR3 sequence (DNA): TGTGCCAGACATGAGCGGGCGGATTGTGGCTACACCTTC. It translates to CARHERADCGYTF.